These 8 T cell receptor beta chains originate from one sample sequenced in a study of beta chain features in type 1 diabetes. Every isolated RNA sample was fully reverse transcribed, so sequencing captured expressed TCRB transcripts. Using immunoSEQ multiplex PCR, the repertoire was profiled, and TCRdb retains in-frame clones only, with some absent. The sample yields hundreds of thousands of clones, roughly 12% seen once. The sample comprised naive CD4+ T cells from blood. The receptors come from a man between 18 and 29 years old in good health.

V and J are TRBV5-6 and TRBJ2-3, with 7 bases lining up with TRBD2. Trimming at V came to 2 bases and at J to 0 bases, leaving 3 bases not matched to a gene. CDR3 length: 15 residues. The germline CDR1 and CDR2 sequences are SGHDT and YYEEEE. CDR3 loop: CASSLLARSTDTQYF. The DNA for the CDR3 is TGTGCCAGCAGCTTACTAGCGAGAAGCACAGATACGCAGTATTTT. The full variable domain, rest sourced from reference TRBV5-6 and TRBJ2-3, is DAGVTQSPTHLIKTRGQQVTLRCSPKSGHDTVSWYQQALGQGPQFIFQYYEEEERQRGNFPDRFSGHQFPNYSSELNVNALLLGDSALYLCASSLLARSTDTQYFGPGTRLTVL.

In its sample, this clone was seen a few times. V usage is TRBV7-9 and J usage is TRBJ2-2, with 11 bases lining up with TRBD1. With V trimmed by 7 bases and J by 7 bases, 14 bases remained unmatched. CDR1 SEHNR and CDR2 FQNEAQ come from the germline V gene (reference sequence). This CDR3 is 17 amino acids long. The CDR3 DNA reads as TGTGCCAGCATCAAAAGTCTCCGGGACAGGGGGTTCGGGGAGCTGTTTTTT. Amino acid sequence: CASIKSLRDRGFGELFF.

This clone was seen only a few times. This rearrangement joins TRBV29-1 to TRBJ1-2, with 7 bases matching TRBD1. The CDR3 consists of 12 residues. Germline values: CDR1 SQVTM, CDR2 ANQGSEA. J was trimmed by 2 bases and V by 7 bases; bases with no gene match: 4. CDR3 DNA: TGCAGCGGCGGGGACAGAAACTATGGCTACACCTTC. Translating gives CSGGDRNYGYTF.

This chain links TRBV5-4 with TRBJ2-1; 11 bases align to TRBD1. The V gene's germline CDR1 is SGHNT and CDR2 YYREEE (reference sequence). V lost 3 bases, J lost 7 bases, and 3 bases stayed unmatched. The CDR3 covers 14 residues. This chain's CDR3 is CASSSGDRGNEQFF. Written as DNA, the CDR3 is TGTGCCAGCAGCTCGGGGGACAGGGGGAATGAGCAGTTCTTC.

In its sample, this clone was seen a few times. V and J are TRBV27 and TRBJ2-3; tentatively, D is TRBD2 (6 bases). The V end lost 6 bases, the J end lost 2 bases, and 12 bases lay between the germline ends. The CDR3 totals 14 residues. Germline CDR1 MNHEY, CDR2 SMNVEV (reference sequence). The CDR3 region is CASRVAEATDTQYF. CDR3 nucleotide sequence: TGTGCCAGCAGGGTAGCGGAAGCCACAGATACGCAGTATTTT.

This clone was picked up a small number of times. The genes are TRBV29-1 and TRBJ2-1, with 9 bases that match TRBD2. V trimming: 6 bases; J trimming: 3 bases; junction bases outside the gene matches: 12. CDR3 length: 16 residues. Germline-derived CDR1 and CDR2 are SQVTM and ANQGSEA. The DNA for the CDR3 is TGCAGCGTAGCGGGAGGCGGCACACACTTCTACAATGAGCAGTTCTTC. Translated, it gives CSVAGGGTHFYNEQFF.

The genes are TRBV9 and TRBJ2-1; 16 nucleotides agree with TRBD2. The ends lost 3 bases at V and 1 base at J; junction bases unmatched: 4. CDR3 length equals 18 residues. Germline values: CDR1 SGDLS, CDR2 YYNGEE. The CDR3 sequence is CASSAGLAGGWSYNEQFF. The CDR3 coding sequence is TGTGCCAGCAGCGCGGGACTAGCGGGAGGGTGGTCCTACAATGAGCAGTTCTTC.

The rearrangement uses TRBV5-6 and TRBJ1-6, with a tentative D call TRBD1 (6 bases). The CDR3 contains 16 residues. Germline-derived CDR1 and CDR2 are SGHDT and YYEEEE. V shed 4 bases and J shed 0 bases, with 11 bases lying between them. This CDR3 reads CASSATGYSYNSPLHF. In DNA, the CDR3 is TGTGCCAGCAGCGCGACAGGTTACTCCTATAATTCACCCCTCCACTTT.